This TCR beta chain was documented in a study of beta chain features in type 1 diabetes (dated by TCRdb to 2016 to 2018). Regarding the study in general: Patients and healthy donors did not differ in mean age, gender distribution, total cell number or subset yield. A total of roughly 98,000,000 sorted cells were examined across all samples, and RNA yield correlated strongly with the number of cells per subset. The study compared TCRB repertoires of sorted circulating CD4+ T cell subsets between recently diagnosed type 1 diabetes patients and matched healthy donors. Naive and central memory subsets were obtained from all 30 or so donors, but regulatory and stem cell-like memory subsets were isolated from only 8 patients and roughly 8 healthy donors. Points the paper makes about the study in general: HLA sub-analyses involved small numbers of individuals, so any influence of HLA type on TCRB rearrangement remained unresolved. Shorter templates might be favored by PCR, yet because patient and control samples were amplified and corrected together, any such skew would affect both groups equally. At VDJ recombination sites, patients with type 1 diabetes made fewer insertions and deleted more nucleotides, a pattern implying thymic rearrangement abnormalities. Naive, central memory and regulatory TCRB repertoires appeared to be more similar among patients than among healthy donors. In all four CD4+ subsets, TCRB CDR3 length was moderately but significantly shorter in type 1 diabetes patients. Sequencing cDNA rather than genomic DNA could over-represent highly expressing activated cells, although activation and CD3 levels did not differ between groups.

On this clone itself: The specificity of this receptor is unknown. Within one base of it there is no much larger clone, and no base qualities were kept.

Trimming at the junction amounts to 5 bases on V and 5 bases on J, and the germline ends lie 14 bases apart. Per the germline V gene (reference sequence), SSHAT is the CDR1 and FNYEAQ is the CDR2. From its cysteine to its phenylalanine, the CDR3 spans 14 amino acids. Only the CDR3 region is kept as DNA, spanning 42 bases read in frame from base 1. The High Capacity cDNA Reverse Transcription Kit was used to reverse transcribe all of the isolated RNA, meaning that expressed TCRB transcripts were what got sequenced. Deep immunoSEQ sequencing was applied to naive, central memory and regulatory T cell samples, giving an average of about 3.4 million total reads per sample. Sorted cells were lysed in RLT buffer, and RNA was extracted using DNase-treated RNeasy Micro or Mini kits according to cell number. To prevent cross-contamination, each cell subset was processed individually, whereas patient and healthy donor samples were processed jointly. The immunoSEQ multiplex PCR was used to amplify TCRB sequences from cDNA, yielding 87-bp fragments that span the CDR3 region. Sequencing of the amplicons was done on the Illumina HiSeq platform. In the authors' own workflow: Synthetic template baselines were used to correct PCR bias computationally, reads within Hamming distance 2 were collapsed together, and singletons that could not be merged were discarded. Reads were aligned against IMGT so that V, D and J genes, CDR3 length and insertions or deletions at six rearrangement sites could be assigned. Clonotype counts were normalized to sorted cell number within each subset before computing true diversity and Gini coefficients with the tcR R package. The overlap coefficient, calculated on TCRB nucleotide sequences, was used to quantify repertoire sharing. Out-of-frame TCRB sequences from naive cells were analyzed as a proxy for the pre-selection repertoire. TCRdb mirrors the immuneACCESS table, restricted to in-frame sequences. Some clones are absent from its copies; in checked studies, under half trace to an unresolved V gene, and the reason for the others is unknown. The DNA was the basis for D and trimming; V, J and clone size are from that table. The sample contains around 300,000 clones, approximately 15% of them found a single time. The biggest ten clones account for 0.015% to 0.019% of the sample.

Each donor gave one peripheral blood draw, averaging around 120 mL, which was collected into heparinised tubes. A BD FACSAria II was used to sort naive, central memory, regulatory and stem cell-like memory CD4+ T cells with a panel that included CD45RO, CCR7, CD25, CD127, CD95 and CD27. Purity was above 95% for every sorted population. PBMCs were separated immediately by Lymphoprep density gradient centrifugation and were stained directly, without being cultured. Samples were stained and sorted in pairs, with one healthy donor and one patient per experiment, so that batch effects were minimized. This TCR derives from a man between 18 and 29 years old with type 1 diabetes. The sample taken for sequencing was naive CD4+ T cells from blood. The cell subset or site label, read with the paper, signifies: true naive CD4+ T cells. The chain joins TRBV7-7 to TRBJ2-3; the D gene is perhaps TRBD1, from 5 matching bases. The CDR3 reads as follows: CASSPGHRGDTQYF. The nucleotides read TGTGCCAGCAGCCCTGGACACCGCGGAGATACGCAGTATTTT.